This TCR beta chain was documented in a study of cytomegalovirus exposure and HLA in healthy donors (dated 2017 in TCRdb). In terms of the full investigation: In an earlier analysis of 587 of the donors, 250 to 350 Gb of sequence data and 90 million to 120 million unique TCR beta sequences from some 170 million T cells were reported. An early release covering about 600 HLA-typed donors comprised approximately 290 gigabases of sequencing data and around 80 million unique TCR sequences. The genetic ancestry cluster associated with self-reported Caucasian donors included 81% of the roughly 400 genotyped donors. The study aimed to test whether cataloging public T cell receptors could reveal signatures of past pathogen exposure. The T cell repertoires of 666 subjects were profiled by immunosequencing and related to cytomegalovirus serostatus. Along with the roughly 700-subject first cohort, a separate validation cohort of roughly 110 different subjects was used. To predict cytomegalovirus infection status, the study brought together high-throughput TCR immunosequencing, statistical association of individual TCRs with disease status, and machine learning. A later analysis re-analyzed previously published TCR beta repertoires from hundreds of donors and added high-resolution HLA genotyping to study TCR occurrence patterns. Rather than using new phenotypic data, the later analysis identified candidate immune exposures from TCR beta sequences and from how often those sequences occurred across donors. To decide whether each TCR beta V gene segment behaved as functional or pseudogenic, an earlier analysis of some 600 of the donors relied on high-throughput TCR beta sequencing. Donor age, sex, ethnicity and CMV serostatus were compiled alongside the repertoire data. A later genetic analysis took genome-wide SNP genotypes for about 55% of the 666 donors and used that subset as a discovery cohort. Every discovery cohort repertoire had been produced on one sequencing platform. Both class I and class II loci were covered by HLA typing, at four-digit resolution. Typing coverage differed by locus: A, B, C, DRB1 and DQB1 were typed in about 629-640 donors, DQA1 in about 500, DPA1 in 600 to 610, and DPB1 in just under 490. Five DR-DQ haplotypes were handled as single units for association and clustering because linkage in the cohort was strong. Across 300 to 400 genotyped donors of the cohort, an average of approximately 240,000 unique TCR beta nucleotide sequences per donor were sequenced, and 15% to 20% of those sequences were non-productive.

What the study reported, not specific to this receptor: This cohort had only TCR beta chains sequenced, and the lack of alpha or paired-chain data limited which features could be detected. The study gave a list of 150 to 200 TCR beta chains associated with cytomegalovirus. Compared with the roughly 700-donor mean, donors in an Asian-associated ancestry cluster had fewer N-insertions in productive TCRs, according to a later genetic analysis. For the cohort, immune exposure information was limited to CMV serostatus. The classifier was reported to diagnose cytomegalovirus status with high specificity and sensitivity in both the original and validation cohorts. A further reported finding was that TCR beta sequences accurately predicted the HLA-A and HLA-B alleles for most subjects in the first cohort. Several of the top co-occurrence clusters appeared to be linked to parvovirus B19, influenza, CMV and Epstein-Barr virus, according to a later analysis. The authors suggested that the approach could potentially be extended to other disease states and immunological phenotypes. HLA typing was unavailable for some donors at each locus, so association tests used only the typed subset. In an earlier analysis of fewer than 750 of the donors, most TCR beta V segments were observed in productive rearrangements about 90% or about 30% of the time, broadly matching IMGT annotations. At a false discovery rate of 0.05, a later analysis linked about 16,000 TCR beta sequences to specific HLA alleles. Presence/absence analyses assumed roughly uniform sequencing depth across donors, an assumption that may not hold. A group of highly shared sequence variants was considered likely to be a technical artifact of the sequencing pipeline. In a later analysis, HLA-associated TCR beta chains were found to be more clonally expanded and to have lower generation probabilities than equally common non-associated chains. In vitro tests confirmed that three of the cytomegalovirus-associated TCR beta chains recognize cytomegalovirus antigens. Some IMGT-functional V segments, including TRBV6-2 and TRBV6-3, could not be distinguished by the 87-base-pair reads and were therefore excluded. Linkage disequilibrium might explain the correlated functional status among segregating V segments, but an unknown experimental factor could not be excluded. The earlier analysis of a few hundred of the donors excluded approximately 17 rarely observed V segments, including chromosome 9 orphons, because counts were too low. According to a later analysis, most CMV-associated TCR beta chains appeared to be HLA-restricted, and the HLA associations seemed to be driven largely by CMV exposure. While some public TCRs were present in many individuals, most TCR sequences turned up only very rarely across donors. V-gene and J-gene trimming of TCR beta chains was associated with a missense DCLRE1C variant in a later genetic analysis, and the association was replicated in an independent cohort. In a later analysis, TCR association rates were found to vary across HLA loci, with the most associated TCRs seen for DRB1 alleles and the fewest for HLA-C alleles. When HLA alleles, especially DR and DQ, strongly co-occurred, TCR associations were difficult to assign to individual alleles.

Library preparation used the immunoSEQ multiplex PCR assay. For the multiplex PCR, a mixture combining 60 forward primers for TCR Vbeta segments and 13 reverse primers for TCR Jbeta segments was used. Amplification of the CDR3 region of rearranged TCR beta genes was performed with a multiplex PCR assay on genomic DNA. The Illumina HiSeq System was used to sequence the amplified TCR beta libraries as 87-base-pair reads. On the study's bioinformatics: Across the 666 repertoires, a later analysis counted 75 million to 90 million unique TCR beta chains, around 11 million of which were shared by at least two donors. Raw reads were error-corrected and collapsed into unique sequences by a nearest-neighbor algorithm in which closely related sequences were merged to remove PCR and sequencing errors. To assign V, D and J gene segments, CDR3 sequences were aligned to IMGT reference sequences. For a sequence to be retained, at least a six-nucleotide match to both a V gene segment and a J gene segment was required. A rearrangement was called productive if the CDR3 had no stop codons and remained in frame with V and J, and every other rearrangement was called non-productive. CDR3 was defined by IMGT convention, running from the second conserved V-encoded cysteine to the conserved J-encoded phenylalanine. The earlier analysis of fewer than 750 of the donors excluded sequences that lacked an unambiguous match to a single V gene segment. An earlier analysis of some 610 of the donors called V segments functional above 56.7% productive rearrangements and segregating when the between-donor standard deviation exceeded 5%. A statistical classification framework was developed to diagnose cytomegalovirus status using the catalog of TCR beta chain sequences. A later analysis assigned V and J genes by comparing TCR nucleotide sequences with IMGT/GENE-DB human TR gene sequences. The TCRdist pipeline was used in a later analysis to assign CDR3 sequences and most-parsimonious VDJ recombination scenarios. In a later analysis, each TCR beta chain was defined by its CDR3 amino acid sequence together with its V-gene family, and reads without a unique V-gene family were excluded. To address suspected cross-contamination and a sequencing artifact, a later analysis removed some 620 highly shared, low-generation-probability nucleotide sequences. In a later analysis, a clonal expansion index for each public chain was calculated from normalized within-repertoire ranks of inferred template counts. Generation probabilities in a later analysis came from a VDJ recombination model fitted to out-of-frame rearrangements, and those results were checked against IGoR. In a later analysis, TCR-TCR, TCR-HLA and TCR-CMV co-occurrence was scored with hypergeometric tests, and a repertoire-size bias correction was applied to TCR pairs. In a later analysis, false discovery rates were estimated by permuting HLA or CMV assignments 20 times. In a later analysis, co-occurring TCRs were grouped with DBSCAN, and TCRdist sequence similarity was added when clustering was performed within HLA-allele-positive subsets. For co-occurrence clustering, repertoires with fewer than 30,000 or more than 120,000 public chains were excluded, along with roughly 5 repertoires with anomalous nucleotide sharing. TCRdb stores this immuneACCESS table with in-frame sequences only. Part of the clones is absent; in the studies checked, under half of the shortfall reflects unresolved V genes, and no reason is known for the rest. That table supplies the V and J calls and clone size; D and trimming were determined from the DNA. This sample has some 170,000 clones in its table, and 79% of those were observed once. The top ten constitute 2.1% of the sample.

For this clone: The antigen it binds to is not known. The input lacks base qualities; no much larger clone sits a single base away.

At the junction V is shortened by 0 bases and J by 4 bases, with 10 bases in between. The CDR3 contains 15 residues, cysteine and phenylalanine counted. Only the CDR3 part of the read is kept: 45 bases, read in frame from the first base. CDR1 LNHNV and CDR2 YYDKDF are derived from the germline V gene (reference sequence). The cohort consisted of 666 healthy bone marrow donors. All cohort members were sampled while nominally healthy, although unrecorded immune exposures were likely present. The donor was CMV seronegative and belonged to the group of 350 or so seronegative cohort members. Each donor provided a peripheral blood sample, and peripheral blood mononuclear cells were used for TCR beta sequencing. The Qiagen DNeasy Blood Extraction Kit was used to extract genomic DNA from the blood cell samples.

The clonotype originates from a man aged 40-55 years in good health and CMV-seronegative. The chain is assembled from TRBV15 and TRBJ2-1, and TRBD2 may be the D gene, going by 7 matching bases. Source material: PBMCs. The CDR3 protein is CATSRDRGAYNEQFF. Here is the DNA: TGTGCCACCAGCAGAGATCGGGGGGCGTACAATGAGCAGTTCTTC.